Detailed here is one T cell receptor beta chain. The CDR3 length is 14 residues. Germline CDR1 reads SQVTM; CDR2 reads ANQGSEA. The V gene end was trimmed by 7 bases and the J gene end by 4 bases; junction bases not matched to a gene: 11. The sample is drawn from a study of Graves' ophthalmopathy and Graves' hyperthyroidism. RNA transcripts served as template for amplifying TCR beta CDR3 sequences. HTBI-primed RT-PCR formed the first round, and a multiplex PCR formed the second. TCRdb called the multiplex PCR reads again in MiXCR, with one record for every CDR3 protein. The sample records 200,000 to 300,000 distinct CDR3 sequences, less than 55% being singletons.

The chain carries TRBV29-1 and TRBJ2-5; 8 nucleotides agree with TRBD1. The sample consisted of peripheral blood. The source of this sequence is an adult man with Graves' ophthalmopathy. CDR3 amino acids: CSAAGQVVGETQYF. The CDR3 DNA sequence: TGCAGCGCGGCGGGACAGGTCGTCGGAGAGACCCAGTACTTC.